A selection of T cell receptor beta chains follows, all from one sample in a study of cytomegalovirus exposure and HLA in healthy donors. TCRdb keeps only in-frame clones here, not all; method: immunoSEQ multiplex PCR. The top ten hold about 4.3% of the sample, which has approximately 110,000 clones, around 78% seen once. The sequencing sample was made of PBMCs. Receptors were obtained from a man in his fifties or sixties in good health and CMV-seropositive. The CDR3 runs from the conserved cysteine through the conserved F or W. D genes are given only for firm matches. A row's size may be missing; if present it is once, few, many or a size class.

d_call | clone_size | j_call | v_call | cdr3_nt | cdr3_aa
- | once | TRBJ1-2 | TRBV4-2 | TGTGCCAGCAGCCAAGACAGGAGGGGCTACACCTTC | CASSQDRRGYTF
- | - | TRBJ2-2 | TRBV5-1 | TGCGCCAGCAGCTTGGCCGCGGACACCGGGGAGCTGTTTTTT | CASSLAADTGELFF
- | once | TRBJ2-7 | TRBV7-9 | TGTGCCAGCAGTTACCCGGGCAGGGGCTACGAGCAGTACTTC | CASSYPGRGYEQYF
- | once | TRBJ2-5 | TRBV7-9 | TGTGCCAGCAGCTTAGTGATAGGTAGACACACACAAGAGACCCAGTACTTC | CASSLVIGRHTQETQYF
- | - | TRBJ2-7 | TRBV2 | TGTGCCAGCAGTACACAGGGCTACGAGCAGTACTTC | CASSTQGYEQYF
TRBD1 | - | TRBJ2-5 | TRBV5-1 | TGCGCCAGCAGCTTCCTCACAGGGGGCGGAGAGACCCAGTACTTC | CASSFLTGGGETQYF
- | - | TRBJ2-7 | TRBV29-1 | TGCAGCGTTGGTGCACAGGAGACCTACGAGCAGTACTTC | CSVGAQETYEQYF
- | - | TRBJ2-7 | TRBV4-1 | TGCGCCAGCAGCTACTCCCGGGATAGCTACGAGCAGTACTTC | CASSYSRDSYEQYF
- | - | TRBJ2-2 | TRBV19 | TGTGCCAGTAGTGCTCAGGGTGTGGACGGGGAGCTGTTTTTT | CASSAQGVDGELFF
- | - | TRBJ2-7 | TRBV10-1 | TGCGCCAGCAGTGCTACAGTCAGGGGCGAGCAGTACTTC | CASSATVRGEQYF
- | - | TRBJ1-2 | TRBV5-1 | TGCGCCAGCAGCTTGAACAGGGCGATGACTAACTATGGCTACACCTTC | CASSLNRAMTNYGYTF
- | - | TRBJ1-4 | TRBV28 | TGTGCCAGCAGTTTTTCGGGGAGGAGGGAAAAACTGTTTTTT | CASSFSGRREKLFF
- | few | TRBJ2-1 | TRBV5-1 | TGCGCCAGCAGCTTGGGTGTAGGGCGGGATGAGCAGTTCTTC | CASSLGVGRDEQFF
- | few | TRBJ1-2 | TRBV29-1 | TGCAGCGTGAAAGATGCGGCTGGCTACACCTTC | CSVKDAAGYTF
- | - | TRBJ1-1 | TRBV7-3 | TGTGCCAGCAGCGCCTTTGGGGCGCCGGATTCTGAAGCTTTCTTT | CASSAFGAPDSEAFF
TRBD1 | few | TRBJ1-1 | TRBV5-1 | TGCGCCAGCAGCCAAACAGGGGACAACACTGAAGCTTTCTTT | CASSQTGDNTEAFF
TRBD2 | - | TRBJ2-3 | TRBV29-1 | TGCAGCGTTGAATTGCGGGGGGCCCCAGATACGCAGTATTTT | CSVELRGAPDTQYF
- | few | TRBJ2-1 | TRBV5-5 | TGTGCCAGCAGCTTGTCGCGAAACAATGAGCAGTTCTTC | CASSLSRNNEQFF
TRBD1 | - | TRBJ2-2 | TRBV19 | TGTGCCAGTAGTAGGACAGGGGGCGTCATCGGGGAGCTGTTTTTT | CASSRTGGVIGELFF
- | - | TRBJ1-5 | TRBV30 | TGTGCCTGGAGTGTACCCGGGAGGAGGGTAGCTCAGCCCCAGCATTTT | CAWSVPGRRVAQPQHF
TRBD2 | - | TRBJ2-5 | TRBV5-1 | TGCGCCACCTCGGGGGGGGGTGGCCACGAGCCCCAGTACTTC | CATSGGGGHEPQYF
- | - | TRBJ1-2 | TRBV19 | TGTGCCAGTAGTCCCTCCATGCGGGCGGTGGGCTACACCTTC | CASSPSMRAVGYTF
TRBD1 | - | TRBJ1-5 | TRBV2 | TGTGCCAGCAGGGAGGGACAGTATAGCAATCAGCCCCAGCATTTT | CASREGQYSNQPQHF
- | - | TRBJ1-2 | TRBV27 | TGTGCCAGCAGTTTAAAGTCGGACACTTATAGGGGGGGCTACACCTTC | CASSLKSDTYRGGYTF
TRBD1 | - | TRBJ2-3 | TRBV7-9 | TGTGCCAGCAGCTCCGGGACAGCCACAGATACGCAGTATTTT | CASSSGTATDTQYF